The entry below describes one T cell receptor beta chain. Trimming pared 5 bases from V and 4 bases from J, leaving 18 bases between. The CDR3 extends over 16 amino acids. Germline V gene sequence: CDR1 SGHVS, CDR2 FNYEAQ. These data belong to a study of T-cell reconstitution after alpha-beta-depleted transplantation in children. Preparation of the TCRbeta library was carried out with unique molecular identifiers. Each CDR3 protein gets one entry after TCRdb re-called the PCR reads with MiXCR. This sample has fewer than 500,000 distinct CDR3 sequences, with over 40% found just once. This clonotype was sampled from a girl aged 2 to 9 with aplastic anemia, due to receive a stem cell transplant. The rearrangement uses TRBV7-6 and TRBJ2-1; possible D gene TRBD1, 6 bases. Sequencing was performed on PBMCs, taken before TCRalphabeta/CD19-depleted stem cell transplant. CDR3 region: CASSVSQGTSYNEQFF. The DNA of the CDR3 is TGTGCCAGCAGCGTCAGTCAGGGGACCTCATACAATGAGCAGTTCTTC.